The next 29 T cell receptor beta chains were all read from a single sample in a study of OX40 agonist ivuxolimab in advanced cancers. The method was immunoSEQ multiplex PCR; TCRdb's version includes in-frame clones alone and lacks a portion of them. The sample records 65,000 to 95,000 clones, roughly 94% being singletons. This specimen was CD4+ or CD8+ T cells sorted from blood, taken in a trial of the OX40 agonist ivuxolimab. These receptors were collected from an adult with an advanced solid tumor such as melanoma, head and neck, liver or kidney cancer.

The CDR3 coding sequence is TGTGCCAGCTGCCTCGGGACAGGGGTCACCGGGGAGCTGTTTTTT. Amino acid sequence: CASCLGTGVTGELFF. The chain carries TRBV6-5 and TRBJ2-2; 10 bases are shared with TRBD1. The V gene's germline CDR1 is MNHEY and CDR2 SVGAGI. This CDR3 contains 15 residues. J was trimmed by 4 bases and V by 8 bases; bases with no gene match: 7.

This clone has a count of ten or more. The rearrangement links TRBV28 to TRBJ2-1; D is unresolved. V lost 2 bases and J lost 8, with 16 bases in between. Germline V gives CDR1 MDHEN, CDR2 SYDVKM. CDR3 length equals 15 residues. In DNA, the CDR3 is TGTGCCAGCAGTTTACGAGACGGTCCTTGGGATGAGCAGTTCTTC. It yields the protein CASSLRDGPWDEQFF.

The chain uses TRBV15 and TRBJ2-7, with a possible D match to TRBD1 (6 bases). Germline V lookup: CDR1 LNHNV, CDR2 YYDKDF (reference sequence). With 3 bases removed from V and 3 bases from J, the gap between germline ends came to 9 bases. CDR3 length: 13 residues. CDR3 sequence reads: CATSSGQNYEQYF. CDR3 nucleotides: TGTGCCACCAGCAGTGGACAGAACTACGAGCAGTACTTC.

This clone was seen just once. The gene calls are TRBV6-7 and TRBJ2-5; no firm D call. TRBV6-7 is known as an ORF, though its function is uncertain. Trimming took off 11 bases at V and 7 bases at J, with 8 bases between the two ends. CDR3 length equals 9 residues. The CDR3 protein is CARPGTQYF. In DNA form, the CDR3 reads TGTGCCCGGCCGGGGACCCAGTACTTC.

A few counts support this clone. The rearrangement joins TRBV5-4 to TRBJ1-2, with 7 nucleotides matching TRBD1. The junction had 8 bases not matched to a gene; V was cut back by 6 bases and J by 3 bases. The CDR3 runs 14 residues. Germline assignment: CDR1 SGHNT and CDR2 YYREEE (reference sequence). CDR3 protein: CASTLGQVDYGYTF. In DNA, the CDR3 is TGTGCCAGCACCTTAGGACAGGTTGACTATGGCTACACCTTC. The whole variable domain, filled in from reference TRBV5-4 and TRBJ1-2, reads ETGVTQSPTHLIKTRGQQVTLRCSSQSGHNTVSWYQQALGQGPQFIFQYYREEENGRGNFPPRFSGLQFPNYSSELNVNALELDDSALYLCASTLGQVDYGYTFGSGTRLTVV.

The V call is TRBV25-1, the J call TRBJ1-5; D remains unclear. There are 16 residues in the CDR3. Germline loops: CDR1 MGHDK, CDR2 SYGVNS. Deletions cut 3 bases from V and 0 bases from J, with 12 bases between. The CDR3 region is CASSDRFSVSNQPQHF. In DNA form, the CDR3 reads TGTGCCAGCAGTGACAGGTTCTCAGTTAGCAATCAGCCCCAGCATTTT.

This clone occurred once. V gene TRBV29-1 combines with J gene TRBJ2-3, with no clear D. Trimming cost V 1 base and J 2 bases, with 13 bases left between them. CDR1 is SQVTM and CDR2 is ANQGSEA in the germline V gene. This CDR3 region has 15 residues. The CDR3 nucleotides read TGCAGCGTTGAAGGCACCGACGAAGACACAGATACGCAGTATTTT. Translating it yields CSVEGTDEDTDTQYF.

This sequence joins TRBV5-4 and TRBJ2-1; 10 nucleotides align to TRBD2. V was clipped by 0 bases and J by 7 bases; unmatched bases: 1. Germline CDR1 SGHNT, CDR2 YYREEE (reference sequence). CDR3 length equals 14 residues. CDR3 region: CASSLASGSNEQFF. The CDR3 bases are TGTGCCAGCAGCTTGGCTAGCGGGAGTAATGAGCAGTTCTTC.

The CDR3 region has the DNA TGTGCCAGCAGTTGGGGAGCGGCGCTGGGGGAGCTGTTTTTT. Its translation: CASSWGAALGELFF. This chain joins TRBV27 and TRBJ2-2, with D perhaps matching TRBD2 (5 bases). V was shortened by 4 bases and J by 8 bases, with 14 bases between the two germline ends. The CDR3 has 14 amino acids. The germline V gene encodes CDR1 MNHEY and CDR2 SMNVEV (reference sequence).

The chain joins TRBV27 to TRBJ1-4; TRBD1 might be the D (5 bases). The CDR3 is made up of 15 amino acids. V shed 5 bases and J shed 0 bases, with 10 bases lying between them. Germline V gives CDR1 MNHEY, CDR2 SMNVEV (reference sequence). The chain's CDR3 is CASSADTTTNEKLFF. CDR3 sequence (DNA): TGTGCCAGCAGTGCGGACACAACAACTAATGAAAAACTGTTTTTT.

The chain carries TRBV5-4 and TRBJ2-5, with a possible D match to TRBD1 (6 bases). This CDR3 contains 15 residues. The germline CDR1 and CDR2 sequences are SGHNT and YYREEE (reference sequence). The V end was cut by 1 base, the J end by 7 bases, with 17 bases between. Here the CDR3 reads CASSLLGTQIGTQYF. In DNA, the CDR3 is TGTGCCAGCAGCTTGCTAGGGACACAGATAGGGACCCAGTACTTC.

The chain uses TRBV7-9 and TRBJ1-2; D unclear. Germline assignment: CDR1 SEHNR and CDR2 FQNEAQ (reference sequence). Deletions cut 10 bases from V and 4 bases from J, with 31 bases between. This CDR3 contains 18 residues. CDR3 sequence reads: CATTSSGGTQRETYGYTF. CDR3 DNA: TGTGCCACCACTTCCAGCGGAGGCACCCAACGGGAGACCTATGGCTACACCTTC.

DNA of the CDR3: TGCGCCAGCAGCTCGGGGCTTTCTTGGGGGGAGACCCAGTACTTC. It specifies CASSSGLSWGETQYF. This chain uses TRBV5-1 with TRBJ2-5; D tentatively fits TRBD1 or TRBD2 (5 bases each). CDR1 SGHRS and CDR2 YFSETQ come from the germline V gene. The CDR3 runs 15 residues. V was shortened by 3 bases and J by 5 bases, with 17 bases between the two germline ends.

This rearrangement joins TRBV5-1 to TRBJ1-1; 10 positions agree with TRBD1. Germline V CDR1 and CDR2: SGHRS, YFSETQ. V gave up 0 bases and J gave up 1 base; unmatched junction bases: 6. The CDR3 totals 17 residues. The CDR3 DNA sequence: TGCGCCAGCAGCTTGGGACAGGGGGCTGGTAGGAACACTGAAGCTTTCTTT. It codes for CASSLGQGAGRNTEAFF.

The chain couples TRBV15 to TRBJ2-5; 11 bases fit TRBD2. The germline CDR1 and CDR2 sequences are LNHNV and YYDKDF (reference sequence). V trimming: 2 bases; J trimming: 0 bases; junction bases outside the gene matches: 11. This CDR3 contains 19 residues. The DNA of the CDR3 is TGTGCCACCAGCAGATCCATAACCGGGACTAGCGGCAACCAAGAGACCCAGTACTTC. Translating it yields CATSRSITGTSGNQETQYF.

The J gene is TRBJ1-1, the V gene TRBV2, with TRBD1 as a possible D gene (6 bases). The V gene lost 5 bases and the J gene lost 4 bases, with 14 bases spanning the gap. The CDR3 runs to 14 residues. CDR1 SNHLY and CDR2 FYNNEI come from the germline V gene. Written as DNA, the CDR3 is TGTGCCAGCAGTAAAACAGGGTTGGGCACTGAAGCTTTCTTT. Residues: CASSKTGLGTEAFF.

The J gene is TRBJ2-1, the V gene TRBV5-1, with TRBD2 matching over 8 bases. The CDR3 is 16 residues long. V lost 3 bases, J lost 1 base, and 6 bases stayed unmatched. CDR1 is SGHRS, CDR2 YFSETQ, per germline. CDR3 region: CASSWGAGASYNEQFF. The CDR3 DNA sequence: TGCGCCAGCAGCTGGGGAGCGGGGGCTTCCTACAATGAGCAGTTCTTC.

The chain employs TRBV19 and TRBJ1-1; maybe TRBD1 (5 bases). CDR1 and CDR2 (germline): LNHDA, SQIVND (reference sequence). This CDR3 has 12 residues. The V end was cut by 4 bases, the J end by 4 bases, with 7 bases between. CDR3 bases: TGTGCCAGTAGTAGAGGGGTCACTGAAGCTTTCTTT. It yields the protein CASSRGVTEAFF.

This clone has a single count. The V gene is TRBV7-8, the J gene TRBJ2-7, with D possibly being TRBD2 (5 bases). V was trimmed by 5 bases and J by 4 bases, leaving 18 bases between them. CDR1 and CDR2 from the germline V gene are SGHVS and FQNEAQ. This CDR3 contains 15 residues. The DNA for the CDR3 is TGTGCCAGCAGCCCAGAACTAGAGAAGTATTACGAGCAGTACTTC. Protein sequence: CASSPELEKYYEQYF.

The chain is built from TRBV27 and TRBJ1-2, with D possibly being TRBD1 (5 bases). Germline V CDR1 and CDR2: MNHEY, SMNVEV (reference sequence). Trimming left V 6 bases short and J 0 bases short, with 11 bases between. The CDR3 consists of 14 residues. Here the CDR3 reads CASRTGPANYGYTF. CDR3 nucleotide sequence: TGTGCCAGCAGAACAGGACCAGCTAACTATGGCTACACCTTC.

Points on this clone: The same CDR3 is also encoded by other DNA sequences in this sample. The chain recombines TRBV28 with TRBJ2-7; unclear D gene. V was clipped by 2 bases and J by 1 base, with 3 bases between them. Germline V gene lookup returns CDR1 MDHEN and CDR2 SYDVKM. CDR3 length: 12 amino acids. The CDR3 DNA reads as TGTGCCAGCAGTTTAGGGTCCTACGAGCAGTACTTC. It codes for CASSLGSYEQYF.

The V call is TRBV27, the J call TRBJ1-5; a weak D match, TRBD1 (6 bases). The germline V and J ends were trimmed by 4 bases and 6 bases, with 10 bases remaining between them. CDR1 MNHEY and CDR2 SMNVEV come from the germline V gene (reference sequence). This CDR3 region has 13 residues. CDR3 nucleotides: TGTGCCAGCAGTTCAAGGGGGTCTCAGCCCCAGCATTTT. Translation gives CASSSRGSQPQHF.

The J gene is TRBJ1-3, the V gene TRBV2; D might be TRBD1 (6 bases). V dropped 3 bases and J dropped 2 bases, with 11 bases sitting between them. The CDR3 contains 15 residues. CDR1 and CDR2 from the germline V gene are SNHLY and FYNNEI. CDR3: CASSERGGTGNTIYF. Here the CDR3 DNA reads TGTGCCAGCAGTGAGCGTGGGGGCACTGGAAACACCATATATTTT.

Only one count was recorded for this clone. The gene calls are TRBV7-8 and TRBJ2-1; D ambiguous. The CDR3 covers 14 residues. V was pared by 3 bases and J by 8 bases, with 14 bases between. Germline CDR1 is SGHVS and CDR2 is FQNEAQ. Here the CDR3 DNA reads TGTGCCAGCAGCTTGAATGAAGCGATAGATGAGCAGTTCTTC. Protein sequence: CASSLNEAIDEQFF. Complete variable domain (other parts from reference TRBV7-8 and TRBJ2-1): GAGVSQSPRYKVAKRGQDVALRCDPISGHVSLFWYQQALGQGPEFLTYFQNEAQLDKSGLPSDRFFAERPEGSVSTLKIQRTQQEDSAVYLCASSLNEAIDEQFFGPGTRLTVL.

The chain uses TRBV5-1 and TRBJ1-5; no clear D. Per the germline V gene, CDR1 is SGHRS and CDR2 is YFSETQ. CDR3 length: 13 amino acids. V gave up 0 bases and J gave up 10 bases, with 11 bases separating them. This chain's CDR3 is CASSLDLESPQHF. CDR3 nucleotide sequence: TGCGCCAGCAGCTTGGACCTGGAGAGCCCCCAGCATTTT.

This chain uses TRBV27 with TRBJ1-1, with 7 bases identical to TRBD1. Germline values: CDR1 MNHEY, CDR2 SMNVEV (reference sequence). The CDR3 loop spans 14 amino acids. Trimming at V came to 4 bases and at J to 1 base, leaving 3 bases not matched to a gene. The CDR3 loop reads CASSYRGGNTEAFF. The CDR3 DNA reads TGTGCCAGCAGTTACAGGGGTGGGAACACTGAAGCTTTCTTT.

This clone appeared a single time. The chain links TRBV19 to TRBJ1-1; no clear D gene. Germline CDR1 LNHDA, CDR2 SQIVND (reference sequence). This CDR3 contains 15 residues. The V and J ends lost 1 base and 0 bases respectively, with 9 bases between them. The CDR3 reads CASSIGLGVNTEAFF. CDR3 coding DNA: TGTGCCAGTAGTATAGGGCTTGGGGTGAACACTGAAGCTTTCTTT.

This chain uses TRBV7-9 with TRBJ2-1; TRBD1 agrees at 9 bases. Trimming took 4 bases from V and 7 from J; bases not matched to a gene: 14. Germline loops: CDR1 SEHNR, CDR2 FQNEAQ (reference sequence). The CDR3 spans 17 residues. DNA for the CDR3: TGTGCCAGCAGCTCTCCCGGGACAGGGTCCTACAATAATGAGCAGTTCTTC. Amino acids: CASSSPGTGSYNNEQFF.

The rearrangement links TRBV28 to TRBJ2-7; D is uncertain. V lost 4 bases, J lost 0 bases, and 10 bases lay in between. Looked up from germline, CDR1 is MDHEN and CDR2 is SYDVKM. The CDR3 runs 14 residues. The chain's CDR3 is CASSSSQSSYEQYF. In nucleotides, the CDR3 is TGTGCCAGCAGTTCCTCACAGAGCTCCTACGAGCAGTACTTC.